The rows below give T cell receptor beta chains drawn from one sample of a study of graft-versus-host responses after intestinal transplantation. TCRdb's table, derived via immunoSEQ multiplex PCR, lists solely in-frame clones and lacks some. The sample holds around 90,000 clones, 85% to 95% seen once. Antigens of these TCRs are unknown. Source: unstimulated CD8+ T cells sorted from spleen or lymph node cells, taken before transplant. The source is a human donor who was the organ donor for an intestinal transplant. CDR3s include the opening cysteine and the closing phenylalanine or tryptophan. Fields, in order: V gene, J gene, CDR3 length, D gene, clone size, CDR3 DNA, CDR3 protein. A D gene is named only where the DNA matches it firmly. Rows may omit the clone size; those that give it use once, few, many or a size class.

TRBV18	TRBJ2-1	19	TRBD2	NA	TGTGCCAGCTCACCATATTTGAGGACTAGCGGGAGGGCCCTCAATGAGCAGTTCTTC	CASSPYLRTSGRALNEQFF
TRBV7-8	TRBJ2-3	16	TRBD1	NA	TGTGCCAGCAGCAAAATCGGTGGGGGCCAGGGGGAGACGCAGTATTTT	CASSKIGGGQGETQYF
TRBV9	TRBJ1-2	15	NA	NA	TGTGCCAGCAGCGCCCTAGACAGTCCTAACTATGGCTACACCTTC	CASSALDSPNYGYTF
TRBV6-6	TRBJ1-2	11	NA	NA	TGTGCCAGCAGTTACCGGGGGTCTGGAACCTTC	CASSYRGSGTF
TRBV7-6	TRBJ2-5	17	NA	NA	TGTGCCAGCAGCTTAGAAGGGGGACTACCACGGGAAGAGACCCAGTACTTC	CASSLEGGLPREETQYF
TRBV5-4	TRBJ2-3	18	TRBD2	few	TGTGCCAGCAGCAAGCGACTAGCGGGGGGGCCGATCACAGATACGCAGTATTTT	CASSKRLAGGPITDTQYF
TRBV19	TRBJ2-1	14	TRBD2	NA	TGTGCCAGTATTGGGTGGGGAGGGGATAATGAGCAGTTCTTC	CASIGWGGDNEQFF
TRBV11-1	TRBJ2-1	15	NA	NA	TGTGCCAGCAGCTTAGATACTAGAGCCTACAATGAGCAGTTCTTC	CASSLDTRAYNEQFF
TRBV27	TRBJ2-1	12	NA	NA	TGTGCCAGCCAGGGGACATACAATGAGCAGTTCTTC	CASQGTYNEQFF
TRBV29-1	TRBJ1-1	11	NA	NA	TGCAGCGTTGAAGATTCGACTGAAGCTTTCTTT	CSVEDSTEAFF
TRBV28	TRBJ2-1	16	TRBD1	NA	TGTGCCAGCAGTTTGGGGGGACAGGGATACTACAATGAGCAGTTCTTC	CASSLGGQGYYNEQFF
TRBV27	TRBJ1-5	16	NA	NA	TGTGCCAGCAGTTTATCGTACTGGGGCCTAAATCAGCCCCAGCATTTT	CASSLSYWGLNQPQHF
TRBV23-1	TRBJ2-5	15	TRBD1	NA	TGCGCCAGCAGTCGGCAAAGGACAGGGCAAGAGACCCAGTACTTC	CASSRQRTGQETQYF
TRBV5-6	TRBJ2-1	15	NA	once	TGTGCCAGCAGCCCGCGGGATTTACAAGGAGATGAGCAGTTCTTC	CASSPRDLQGDEQFF
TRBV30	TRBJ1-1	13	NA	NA	TGTGCCTGGAGTGGGGAGTTGGGCACTGAAGCTTTCTTT	CAWSGELGTEAFF
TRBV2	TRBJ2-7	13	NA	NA	TGTGCCAGCAGTTTGAGGGAAATTGACGAGCAGTACTTC	CASSLREIDEQYF
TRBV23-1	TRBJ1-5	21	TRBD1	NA	TGCGCCAGCAGTCACCGTAACCGGGACAGGGTCTTCGGATATAGCAATCAGCCCCAGCATTTT	CASSHRNRDRVFGYSNQPQHF
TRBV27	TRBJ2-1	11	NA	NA	TGTGCCAGCAGTTGGGGAGTTGAGCAGTTCTTC	CASSWGVEQFF
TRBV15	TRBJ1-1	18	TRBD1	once	TGTGCCACCAGCTCCCGGGACAGGGGTATCTATACGAACACTGAAGCTTTCTTT	CATSSRDRGIYTNTEAFF
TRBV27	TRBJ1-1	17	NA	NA	TGTGCCAGCAGTAGACGTACGATGGGGGGGGTGAACACTGAAGCCTTCTTT	CASSRRTMGGVNTEAFF
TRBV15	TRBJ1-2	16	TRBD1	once	TGTGCCACCAGTTCCGGTTGGGGACAGTCTCTCTATGGCTACACCTTC	CATSSGWGQSLYGYTF
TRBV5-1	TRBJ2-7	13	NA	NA	TGCGCCAGCAGGGAGGGGCTCGCCTACGAGCAGTACTTC	CASREGLAYEQYF
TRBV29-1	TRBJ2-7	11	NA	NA	TGCAGCGTCGACCCCGGGGGCGAGCAGTACTTC	CSVDPGGEQYF
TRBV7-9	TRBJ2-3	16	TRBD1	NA	TGTGCCAGCAGCCAAACACAGGGGGCTAGCACAGATACGCAGTATTTT	CASSQTQGASTDTQYF
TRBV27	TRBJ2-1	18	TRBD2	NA	TGTGCCAGCAGCTCCATCGTGGTTTTAGCGGGAGGGATGCATGAGCAGTTCTTC	CASSSIVVLAGGMHEQFF
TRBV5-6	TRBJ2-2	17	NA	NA	TGTGCCAGCAGCCCCTTGACAGGGAGGTTTTGGGACGGGGAGCTGTTTTTT	CASSPLTGRFWDGELFF
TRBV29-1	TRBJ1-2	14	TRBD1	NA	TGCAGCGTTGTGGGGACAGGGGCTCTCAATGGCTACACCTTC	CSVVGTGALNGYTF
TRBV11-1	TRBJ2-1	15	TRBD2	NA	TGTGCCAGCAGCGACCAGCGGGAGGGCCTGGGTGAGCAGTTCTTC	CASSDQREGLGEQFF
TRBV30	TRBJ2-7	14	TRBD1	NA	TGTGCCTGGGGGTCCGGGACAGGGAGCTACGAGCAGTACTTC	CAWGSGTGSYEQYF
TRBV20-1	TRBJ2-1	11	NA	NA	TGCAGTGCTACCTCCCCCCGTGAGCAGTTCTTC	CSATSPREQFF
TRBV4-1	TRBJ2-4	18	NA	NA	TGCGCCAGCAGCCAAAGTAGGGACAACGCCCTAGCCAAAAACATTCAGTACTTC	CASSQSRDNALAKNIQYF
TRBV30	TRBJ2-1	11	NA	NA	TGTGCCTGGAGTGTAGGGGATGAGCAGTTCTTC	CAWSVGDEQFF
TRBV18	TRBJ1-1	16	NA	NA	TGTGCCAGCTCACACTACCCTTATGAGGCGAACACTGAAGCTTTCTTT	CASSHYPYEANTEAFF
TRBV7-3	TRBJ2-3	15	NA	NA	TGTGCCAGCAGCTTAACCGGCGGGGTAACGGATACGCAGTATTTT	CASSLTGGVTDTQYF
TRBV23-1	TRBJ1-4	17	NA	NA	TGCGCCAGCAGTCAATCCTTTCAGAAGGGCGGGGATGAAAAACTGTTTTTT	CASSQSFQKGGDEKLFF
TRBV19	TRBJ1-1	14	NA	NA	TGTGCCAGTAGTTGGCGGGCTGGGGACACTGAAGCTTTCTTT	CASSWRAGDTEAFF
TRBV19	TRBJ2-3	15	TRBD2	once	TGTGCCAGTACCCCGACTAGCGGGCTCACAGATACGCAGTATTTT	CASTPTSGLTDTQYF
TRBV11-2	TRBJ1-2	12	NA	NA	TGTGCCAGCAGCTTAGACAGCTATGGCTACACCTTC	CASSLDSYGYTF
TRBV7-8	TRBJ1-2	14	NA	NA	TGTGCCAGCAGCCTCCTGCTGGGGGCGGATGGCTACACCTTC	CASSLLLGADGYTF
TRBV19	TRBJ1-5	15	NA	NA	TGTGCCAGTAGTATATCAGGGTATAGCAATCAGCCCCAGCATTTT	CASSISGYSNQPQHF
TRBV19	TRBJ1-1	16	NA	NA	TGTGCCAGTAGTATCCAGGCAGAAACCCTGAACACTGAAGCTTTCTTT	CASSIQAETLNTEAFF
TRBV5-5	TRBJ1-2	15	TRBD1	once	TGTGCCAGCAGCACCGCAACAGGGGATTACTATGGCTACACCTTC	CASSTATGDYYGYTF
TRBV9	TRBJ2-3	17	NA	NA	TGTGCCAGCAGCCTCCCCCTTGACGGACTTTCCACAGATACGCAGTATTTT	CASSLPLDGLSTDTQYF
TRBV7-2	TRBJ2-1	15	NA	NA	TGTGCCAGCAGCTTGGCCACCTCAACCTACAATGAGCAGTTCTTC	CASSLATSTYNEQFF
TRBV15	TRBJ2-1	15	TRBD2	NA	TGTGCCACCAGCAGGGGGCTAGCGGGAATGAATGAGCAGTTCTTC	CATSRGLAGMNEQFF